These T cell receptor beta chains were read from a single sample in a study of cytomegalovirus exposure and HLA in healthy donors. The assay was immunoSEQ multiplex PCR, and TCRdb's table has in-frame clones only and misses some. This repertoire shows roughly 130,000 clones, approximately 80% found once; its top ten account for about 0.76%. The sample comprised PBMCs. These receptors all come from a man aged 18 to 35 in good health and CMV-seronegative. The CDR3 runs from the conserved cysteine through the conserved F or W. The D gene is left open where the match is weak. Size is omitted from some rows. Given values are once, few, many or a class for expanded clones.

CDR3aa	CDR3nt	j_gene	v_gene	abundance	d_gene
CASSPRDRGLNQETQYF	TGTGCCAGCAGCCCCCGGGACAGGGGGCTTAACCAAGAGACCCAGTACTTC	TRBJ2-5	TRBV5-6	NA	TRBD1
CASSLGLGQGAFSYNEQFF	TGTGCCAGCAGCTTAGGATTGGGACAGGGGGCATTTTCCTACAATGAGCAGTTCTTC	TRBJ2-1	TRBV13	NA	TRBD1
CASRAENYGYTF	TGTGCCAGCAGAGCGGAGAACTATGGCTACACCTTC	TRBJ1-2	TRBV6-5	NA	NA
CASFVRAYNSPLHF	TGTGCCAGTTTTGTGAGGGCCTATAATTCACCCCTCCACTTT	TRBJ1-6	TRBV6-6	NA	NA
CASNAAGLTGELFF	TGTGCCAGTAACGCAGCGGGGCTCACCGGGGAGCTGTTTTTT	TRBJ2-2	TRBV19	NA	TRBD2
CSGTVTGELFF	TGCAGCGGGACAGTAACCGGGGAGCTGTTTTTT	TRBJ2-2	TRBV29-1	NA	NA
CASSVASGEAFF	TGTGCCAGCAGCGTAGCTAGTGGGGAGGCTTTCTTT	TRBJ1-1	TRBV9	NA	NA
CASHRGGATDTQYF	TGTGCCAGCCACCGGGGCGGGGCCACAGATACGCAGTATTTT	TRBJ2-3	TRBV2	NA	NA
CACHRDNQPQHF	TGTGCCTGCCACAGGGACAATCAGCCCCAGCATTTT	TRBJ1-5	TRBV30	NA	NA
CANERGGEETQYF	TGTGCCAACGAGCGAGGGGGCGAAGAGACCCAGTACTTC	TRBJ2-5	TRBV7-9	NA	TRBD1
CASNLAGGPYNEQFF	TGTGCCAGCAACCTAGCCGGGGGGCCCTACAATGAGCAGTTCTTC	TRBJ2-1	TRBV7-2	NA	NA
CASSLAPTSVNQETQYF	TGTGCCAGCAGCTTAGCCCCGACTAGCGTGAACCAAGAGACCCAGTACTTC	TRBJ2-5	TRBV7-2	NA	TRBD2
CASAGEKLFF	TGTGCCAGCGCGGGGGAAAAACTGTTTTTT	TRBJ1-4	TRBV18	NA	NA
CASSRRGLSGEQYF	TGTGCCAGCAGCCGCAGGGGACTATCGGGCGAGCAGTACTTC	TRBJ2-7	TRBV13	NA	NA
CASSFNRGEAFF	TGTGCCAGCAGCTTTAACCGGGGTGAAGCTTTCTTT	TRBJ1-1	TRBV7-9	NA	NA
CAWSGGYEQYF	TGTGCCTGGAGTGGAGGTTACGAGCAGTACTTC	TRBJ2-7	TRBV30	NA	NA
CARSLPGQGLCGYTF	TGTGCCAGAAGCCTACCGGGACAGGGGTTGTGTGGCTACACCTTC	TRBJ1-2	TRBV5-3	few	TRBD1
CASSIGLFGSGNTGELFF	TGTGCCAGTAGTATCGGCCTCTTTGGCTCGGGGAACACCGGGGAGCTGTTTTTT	TRBJ2-2	TRBV19	NA	NA
CASRDSYYNSPLHF	TGTGCCAGCAGGGACAGTTACTATAATTCACCCCTCCACTTT	TRBJ1-6	TRBV7-2	NA	NA
CSVEWGQGFPYEQYF	TGCAGCGTTGAATGGGGACAGGGCTTCCCCTACGAGCAGTACTTC	TRBJ2-7	TRBV29-1	NA	TRBD1
CASSVKTGLETQYF	TGTGCCAGCAGCGTTAAGACAGGGTTAGAGACCCAGTACTTC	TRBJ2-5	TRBV9	once	TRBD1
CASSRGRGILTEAFF	TGTGCCAGCAGCCGAGGGAGAGGCATACTGACTGAAGCTTTCTTT	TRBJ1-1	TRBV5-8	many	NA
CASSTGLATSDTQYF	TGTGCCAGCAGCACCGGACTAGCTACATCAGATACGCAGTATTTT	TRBJ2-3	TRBV7-2	NA	TRBD2
CASSPRTGVETQYF	TGTGCCAGCAGCCCTCGGACAGGGGTGGAGACCCAGTACTTC	TRBJ2-5	TRBV14	NA	TRBD1
CAWSPGLRTEAFF	TGTGCCTGGAGTCCAGGGTTAAGAACTGAAGCTTTCTTT	TRBJ1-1	TRBV30	NA	NA
CASSARQGWTEAFF	TGTGCCAGTAGTGCCCGACAGGGATGGACTGAAGCTTTCTTT	TRBJ1-1	TRBV19	few	TRBD1
CASSLGSTVNYGYTF	TGTGCCAGCAGCTTAGGCTCGACAGTAAACTATGGCTACACCTTC	TRBJ1-2	TRBV7-6	NA	NA
CASTRRSGGATGQFF	TGCGCCAGCACTCGGAGGAGCGGGGGGGCGACAGGGCAGTTCTTC	TRBJ2-1	TRBV5-1	NA	TRBD2
CASSLGYRVETQYF	TGCGCCAGCAGCTTGGGGTACAGGGTAGAGACCCAGTACTTC	TRBJ2-5	TRBV5-1	NA	NA
CASSLQVADTQYF	TGTGCCAGCAGCTTACAGGTGGCAGATACGCAGTATTTT	TRBJ2-3	TRBV5-4	NA	NA
CASSDRGDQPQHF	TGCGCCAGCAGTGACAGGGGGGATCAGCCCCAGCATTTT	TRBJ1-5	TRBV10-1	NA	TRBD1